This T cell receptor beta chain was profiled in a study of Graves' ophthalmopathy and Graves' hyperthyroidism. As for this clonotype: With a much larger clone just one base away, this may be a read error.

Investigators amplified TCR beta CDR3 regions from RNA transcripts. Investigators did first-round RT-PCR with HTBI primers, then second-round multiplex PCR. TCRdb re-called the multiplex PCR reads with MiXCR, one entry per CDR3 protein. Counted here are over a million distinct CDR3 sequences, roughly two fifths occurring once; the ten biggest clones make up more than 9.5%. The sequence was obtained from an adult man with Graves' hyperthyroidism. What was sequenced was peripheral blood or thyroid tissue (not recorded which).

Here the CDR3 DNA reads TGCGCCAGCAGCTCATTACCCGGGACCGTGAACACTGGAGCTTTCTTT. Its protein product is CASSSLPGTVNTGAFF. The V gene is TRBV5-1, the J gene TRBJ1-1; perhaps TRBD1 as D (5 bases). CDR3 length: 16 residues. Germline V gene data show CDR1 as SGHRS and CDR2 as YFSETQ.